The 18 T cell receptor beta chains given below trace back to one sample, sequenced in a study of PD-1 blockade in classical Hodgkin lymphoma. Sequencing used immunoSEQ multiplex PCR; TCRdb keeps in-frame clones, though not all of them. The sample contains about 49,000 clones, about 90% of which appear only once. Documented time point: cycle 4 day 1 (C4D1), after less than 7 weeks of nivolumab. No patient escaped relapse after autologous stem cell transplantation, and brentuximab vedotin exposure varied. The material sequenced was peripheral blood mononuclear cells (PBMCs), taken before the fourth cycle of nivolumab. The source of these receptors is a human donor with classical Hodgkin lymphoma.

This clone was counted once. This chain's CDR3 is CASSLSQGANEQYF. The CDR3 nucleotides are TGTGCCAGCAGTTTATCACAGGGGGCTAACGAGCAGTACTTC. V gene TRBV27 combines with J gene TRBJ2-7; 9 nucleotides match TRBD1. This CDR3 contains 14 residues. Trimming at V came to 0 bases and at J to 5 bases, leaving 2 bases not matched to a gene. CDR1 is MNHEY, CDR2 SMNVEV, per germline (reference sequence).

For the CDR3, the DNA is TGTGCCAGCAGCCTGCGGACCCCGGGGCAGACCCAGTACTTC. Amino acids: CASSLRTPGQTQYF. V and J are TRBV7-8 and TRBJ2-5; D is possibly TRBD1 or TRBD2 (5 bases each). The CDR3 has 14 residues. Germline V gene lookup returns CDR1 SGHVS and CDR2 FQNEAQ. V shed 5 bases and J shed 6 bases, with 16 bases lying between them.

The chain's CDR3 is CAWSFKYPGGPLHF. The CDR3 DNA reads as TGTGCCTGGAGTTTCAAATATCCGGGGGGGCCCCTCCACTTT. The rearrangement uses TRBV30 and TRBJ1-6; D possibly corresponds to TRBD1 (5 bases). The CDR3 is 14 residues long. Deletions cut 2 bases from V and 13 bases from J, with 18 bases between. Germline CDR1 reads GTSNPN; CDR2 reads SVGIG (reference sequence).

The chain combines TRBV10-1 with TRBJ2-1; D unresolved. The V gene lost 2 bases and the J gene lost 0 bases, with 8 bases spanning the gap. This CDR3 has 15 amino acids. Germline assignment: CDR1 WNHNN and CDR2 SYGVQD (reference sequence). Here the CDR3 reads CASSEGRFSYNEQFF. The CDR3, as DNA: TGCGCCAGCAGTGAGGGCAGGTTCTCCTACAATGAGCAGTTCTTC.

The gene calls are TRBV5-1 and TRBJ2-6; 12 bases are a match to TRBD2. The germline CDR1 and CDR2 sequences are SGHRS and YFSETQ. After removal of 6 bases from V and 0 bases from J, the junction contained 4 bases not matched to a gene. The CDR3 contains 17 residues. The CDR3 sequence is CASTPTSGGSGANVLTF. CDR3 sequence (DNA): TGCGCCAGCACCCCGACTAGCGGGGGCTCTGGGGCCAACGTCCTGACTTTC.

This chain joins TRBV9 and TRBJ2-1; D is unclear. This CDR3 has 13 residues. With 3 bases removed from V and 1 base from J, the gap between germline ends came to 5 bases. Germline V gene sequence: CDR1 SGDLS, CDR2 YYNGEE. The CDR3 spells CASSGRSYNEQFF. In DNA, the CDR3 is TGTGCCAGCAGCGGACGATCCTACAATGAGCAGTTCTTC.

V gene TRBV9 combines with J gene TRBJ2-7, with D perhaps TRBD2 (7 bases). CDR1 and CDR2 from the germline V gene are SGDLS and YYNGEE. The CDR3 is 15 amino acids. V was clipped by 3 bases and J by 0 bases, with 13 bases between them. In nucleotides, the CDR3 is TGTGCCAGCAGCGAGAGGGGGGGCCCCTCCTACGAGCAGTACTTC. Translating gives CASSERGGPSYEQYF.

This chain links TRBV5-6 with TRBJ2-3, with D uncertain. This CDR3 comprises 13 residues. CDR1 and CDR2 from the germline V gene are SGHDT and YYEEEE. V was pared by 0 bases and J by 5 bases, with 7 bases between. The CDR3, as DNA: TGTGCCAGCAGCTTGGGGGAAAGAGATACGCAGTATTTT. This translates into CASSLGERDTQYF.

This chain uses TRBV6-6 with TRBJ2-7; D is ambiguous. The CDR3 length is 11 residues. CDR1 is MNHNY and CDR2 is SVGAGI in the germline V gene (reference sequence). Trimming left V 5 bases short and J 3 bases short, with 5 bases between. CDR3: CASSAVYEQYF. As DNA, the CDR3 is TGTGCCAGCAGTGCCGTCTACGAGCAGTACTTC.

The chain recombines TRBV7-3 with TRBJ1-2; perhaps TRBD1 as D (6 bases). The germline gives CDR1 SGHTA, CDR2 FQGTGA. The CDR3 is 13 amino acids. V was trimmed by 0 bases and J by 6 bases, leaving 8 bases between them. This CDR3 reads CASSLTDRHGYTF. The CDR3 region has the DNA TGTGCCAGCAGCTTAACCGACAGGCATGGCTACACCTTC.

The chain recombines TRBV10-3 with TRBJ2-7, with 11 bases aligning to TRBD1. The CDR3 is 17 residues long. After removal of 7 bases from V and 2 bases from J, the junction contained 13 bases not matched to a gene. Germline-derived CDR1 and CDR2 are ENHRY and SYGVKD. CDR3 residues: CAITNRDRGRLAYEQYF. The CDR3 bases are TGTGCCATCACGAACCGGGACAGGGGGAGGCTCGCCTACGAGCAGTACTTC.

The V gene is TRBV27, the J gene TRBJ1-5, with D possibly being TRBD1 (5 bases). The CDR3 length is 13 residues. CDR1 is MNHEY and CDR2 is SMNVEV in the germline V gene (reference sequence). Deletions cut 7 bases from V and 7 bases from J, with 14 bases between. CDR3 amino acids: CASTWRAGQPQHF. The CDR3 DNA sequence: TGTGCCAGCACGTGGAGGGCAGGGCAGCCCCAGCATTTT.

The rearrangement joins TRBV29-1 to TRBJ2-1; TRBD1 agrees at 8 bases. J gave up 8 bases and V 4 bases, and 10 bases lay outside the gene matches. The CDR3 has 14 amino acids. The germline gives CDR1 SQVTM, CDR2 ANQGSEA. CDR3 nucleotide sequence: TGCAGCGTTGGGTTGCAGGGGGCAAGGGATGAGCAGTTCTTC. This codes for CSVGLQGARDEQFF.

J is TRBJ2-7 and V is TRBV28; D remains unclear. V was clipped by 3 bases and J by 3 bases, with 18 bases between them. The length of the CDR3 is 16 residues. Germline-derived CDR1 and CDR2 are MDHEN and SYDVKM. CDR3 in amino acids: CASSFGFGRFYYEQYF. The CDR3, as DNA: TGTGCCAGCAGTTTCGGCTTCGGTAGGTTTTACTACGAGCAGTACTTC.

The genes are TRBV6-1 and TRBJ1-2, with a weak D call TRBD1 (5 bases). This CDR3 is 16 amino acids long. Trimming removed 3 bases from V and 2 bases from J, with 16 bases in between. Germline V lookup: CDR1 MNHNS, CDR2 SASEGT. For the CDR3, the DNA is TGTGCCAGCAGTGATATCGGGGCACTGGGGAACTATGGCTACACCTTC. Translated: CASSDIGALGNYGYTF.

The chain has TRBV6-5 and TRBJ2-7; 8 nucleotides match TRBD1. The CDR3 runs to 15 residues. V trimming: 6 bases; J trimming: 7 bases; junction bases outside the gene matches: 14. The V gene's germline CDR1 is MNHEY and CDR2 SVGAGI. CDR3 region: CASSLGQAAFGEQYF. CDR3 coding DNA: TGTGCCAGCAGCCTGGGACAGGCGGCCTTCGGAGAGCAGTACTTC.

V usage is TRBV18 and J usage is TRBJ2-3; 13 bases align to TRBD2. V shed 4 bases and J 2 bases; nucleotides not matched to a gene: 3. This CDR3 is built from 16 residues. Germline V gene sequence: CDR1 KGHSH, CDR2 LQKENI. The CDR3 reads CASSLGLAGNTDTQYF. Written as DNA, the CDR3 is TGTGCCAGCTCACTGGGACTAGCGGGAAACACAGATACGCAGTATTTT.

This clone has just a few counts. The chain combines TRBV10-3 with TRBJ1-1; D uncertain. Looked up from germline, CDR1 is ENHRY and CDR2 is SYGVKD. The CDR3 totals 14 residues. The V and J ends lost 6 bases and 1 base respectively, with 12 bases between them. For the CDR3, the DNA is TGTGCCATCAGCCTTGGGATGGGGAACACTGAAGCTTTCTTT. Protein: CAISLGMGNTEAFF.